This T cell receptor beta chain derives from a study of a mutant IDH1 vaccine in newly diagnosed glioma. About the research overall: Every participant had undergone radiotherapy, temozolomide, or both before, and most underwent both.

This table comes from immunoSEQ multiplex PCR, and its TCRdb copy is limited to in-frame clones, with some not included. This table holds fewer than 85,000 clones, approximately 75% found once. With respect to this clone: What it binds is not known.

The J segment lost 1 base and the V segment lost 4 bases, leaving 2 bases of the junction unmatched. CDR1 and CDR2 from the germline V gene are SGHNT and YYREEE (reference sequence). The length of the CDR3 is 15 residues. The time point denotes: week 47, end of study. In the vaccine, a single dose held 300 ug of the mutant IDH1 20-mer peptide, along with topical imiquimod. Across weeks 1, 3, 5, 7, 11, 15, 19 and 23, patients received a vaccination each time, eight in all. V gene TRBV5-4 combines with J gene TRBJ2-7, with 13 bases aligning to TRBD2. The sequenced sample was PBMCs, obtained from a glioma patient whose treatment included an IDH1 peptide vaccine. This TCR derives from a man between 40 and 49 years old with glioma. The CDR3 DNA sequence: TGTGCCAGCAGCCGACTAGCGGGAGGATCCTACGAGCAGTACTTC. Its translation: CASSRLAGGSYEQYF.